One sample yielded the 27 T cell receptor beta chains listed below, sequenced in a study of T cells after yellow fever vaccination. One entry per CDR3 protein results from TCRdb running MiXCR on the 5' RACE reads. The data contain approximately 600,000 distinct CDR3 sequences, approximately 13% of them seen just once; the ten biggest clones take up around 14%. Sequencing was performed on PBMCs, taken on the day of the yellow fever booster vaccination. All receptors come from a man aged 30-40 years who received the YFV17D yellow fever vaccine.

This chain joins TRBV28 and TRBJ2-5; the D gene is possibly TRBD1 (5 bases). The CDR3 spans 14 residues. Germline assignment: CDR1 MDHEN and CDR2 SYDVKM. V was clipped by 5 bases and J by 2 bases, with 12 bases between them. This CDR3 reads CASSTGGAQETQYF. The CDR3 bases are TGTGCCAGCAGTACCGGTGGGGCACAAGAGACCCAGTACTTC. Combining the CDR3 with reference TRBV28 and TRBJ2-5 gives the whole variable domain DVKVTQSSRYLVKRTGEKVFLECVQDMDHENMFWYRQDPGLGLRLIYFSYDVKMKEKGDIPEGYSVSREKKERFSLILESASTNQTSMYLCASSTGGAQETQYFGPGTRLLVL.

V usage is TRBV29-1 and J usage is TRBJ2-1, with 8 bases fitting TRBD2. This CDR3 has 13 residues. The germline gives CDR1 SQVTM, CDR2 ANQGSEA. The V gene end was trimmed by 7 bases and the J gene end by 8 bases; junction bases not matched to a gene: 10. The CDR3 loop is CSAGGLGSDEQFF. The CDR3 DNA reads as TGCAGCGCGGGGGGGCTAGGGAGCGATGAGCAGTTCTTC.

The chain has TRBV6-1 and TRBJ1-2; unclear D gene. Germline assignment: CDR1 MNHNS and CDR2 SASEGT. The CDR3 is 12 amino acids. Trimming removed 2 bases at V and 4 bases at J, with 5 bases between. The CDR3 DNA follows: TGTGCCAGCAGTGAATCTCCCTATGGCTACACCTTC. The encoded protein is CASSESPYGYTF.

The chain has TRBV28 and TRBJ1-3, with D unresolved. The CDR3 length is 15 residues. Germline V gives CDR1 MDHEN, CDR2 SYDVKM. V was shortened by 3 bases and J by 2 bases, with 11 bases between the two germline ends. This chain's CDR3 is CASSFPLGTGNTIYF. DNA of the CDR3: TGTGCCAGCAGTTTTCCCCTGGGGACTGGAAACACCATATATTTT.

There are a few counts of this clonotype. The genes are TRBV5-1 and TRBJ2-7; no clear D. The CDR3 covers 13 residues. Trimming cost V 2 bases and J 5 bases, with 11 bases left between them. Germline CDR1 SGHRS, CDR2 YFSETQ. For the CDR3, the DNA is TGCGCCAGCAGCTTTACCTCAAGCGACGAGCAGTACTTC. Protein: CASSFTSSDEQYF.

This clonotype was observed a few times. The chain uses TRBV28 and TRBJ2-1, with D possibly called TRBD1 or TRBD2 (5 bases each). CDR3 length equals 11 residues. Germline lookup yields CDR1 MDHEN and CDR2 SYDVKM. The V end was cut by 8 bases, the J end by 5 bases, with 7 bases between. CDR3 protein: CASEGNNEQFF. The CDR3 nucleotides are TGTGCCAGCGAGGGGAACAATGAGCAGTTCTTC. Supplemented by reference TRBV28 and TRBJ2-1, the full variable domain reads DVKVTQSSRYLVKRTGEKVFLECVQDMDHENMFWYRQDPGLGLRLIYFSYDVKMKEKGDIPEGYSVSREKKERFSLILESASTNQTSMYLCASEGNNEQFFGPGTRLTVL.

This clonotype was observed a few times. The chain recombines TRBV7-2 with TRBJ2-2; maybe TRBD2 (6 bases). V lost 5 bases, J lost 4 bases, and 17 bases lay in between. CDR3 length equals 16 residues. Germline CDR1 reads SGHTA; CDR2 reads FQGNSA. The chain's CDR3 is CASSRNTGGVTGELFF. For the CDR3, the DNA is TGTGCCAGCAGCCGGAATACAGGAGGGGTCACCGGGGAGCTGTTTTTT.

This CDR3 reads CASSPPSGNTEAFF. CDR3 sequence (DNA): TGTGCCAGCTCACCTCCATCCGGGAACACTGAAGCTTTCTTT. V usage is TRBV18 and J usage is TRBJ1-1, with D hard to call. In germline, CDR1 is KGHSH, CDR2 LQKENI. The CDR3 contains 14 residues. V was clipped by 3 bases and J by 1 base, with 9 bases between them.

The chain employs TRBV4-1 and TRBJ2-1; no firm D call. From germline, CDR1 is MGHRA and CDR2 YSYEKL. The CDR3 is 15 residues long. The ends were cut back, 0 bases at V and 1 base at J, with 7 bases in the middle. CDR3 nucleotides: TGCGCCAGCAGCCAAGATTACACGTCCTACAATGAGCAGTTCTTC. This sequence encodes CASSQDYTSYNEQFF.

V is TRBV6-2 or TRBV6-3 and J is TRBJ1-5; a weak D match, TRBD1 (6 bases). This CDR3 comprises 16 residues. CDR1 and CDR2 from the germline V gene are MNHEY and SVGEGT. Between the trimmed V and J ends, which lost 4 bases and 9 bases, there was a span of 22 bases. CDR3 sequence reads: CASSSSDGPLGGPQHF. The CDR3 DNA reads TGTGCCAGCAGTTCCTCGGACGGACCGTTAGGGGGGCCCCAGCATTTT.

V and J are TRBV25-1 and TRBJ2-3; a possible D gene is TRBD2 (6 bases). This CDR3 contains 16 residues. Germline values: CDR1 MGHDK, CDR2 SYGVNS. With 2 bases removed from V and 0 bases from J, the gap between germline ends came to 12 bases. The CDR3: CASSEMGGLSTDTQYF. CDR3 nucleotide sequence: TGTGCCAGCAGTGAAATGGGGGGATTGAGCACAGATACGCAGTATTTT.

The rearrangement links TRBV5-1 to TRBJ2-1, with D unresolved. V was clipped by 4 bases and J by 7 bases, with 18 bases between them. The CDR3 runs to 15 residues. Germline assignment: CDR1 SGHRS and CDR2 YFSETQ. CDR3 in amino acids: CASSLDSPSRNEQFF. CDR3 DNA sequence: TGCGCCAGCAGCCTCGACTCCCCGAGCCGGAATGAGCAGTTCTTC.

This clonotype was recorded a few times. This chain's CDR3 is CSARDSTSGSKDYEQYF. Written as DNA, the CDR3 is TGCAGTGCTAGAGATTCGACTAGCGGGAGCAAGGACTACGAGCAGTACTTC. The rearrangement links TRBV20-1 to TRBJ2-7; TRBD2 aligns across 12 bases. Germline values: CDR1 DFQATT, CDR2 SNEGSKA (reference sequence). The trim removed 0 bases at V and 3 bases at J, leaving 9 bases unmatched. The CDR3 consists of 17 residues.

CDR3 in DNA: TGTGCCAGCAGTTTAGAGGCTAGCGGGAGAGGGTACAATGAGCAGTTCTTC. Its translation is CASSLEASGRGYNEQFF. The chain combines TRBV12-3 or TRBV12-4 with TRBJ2-1, with TRBD2 matching 10 bases. V dropped 1 base and J dropped 4; count of bases not matched to a gene: 7. CDR3 size: 17 residues.

The table lists this clonotype with many counts. This rearrangement joins TRBV5-6 to TRBJ2-5; TRBD2 matches at 9 bases. The CDR3 has 15 amino acids. Per germline, CDR1 SGHDT and CDR2 YYEEEE. Trimming cost V 4 bases and J 6 bases; bases outside gene matches: 10. The CDR3 is CASSREGLAGKTQYF. CDR3 DNA sequence: TGTGCCAGCAGCAGGGAAGGGCTAGCGGGAAAGACCCAGTACTTC.

This clonotype has a handful of counts. The chain has TRBV21-1 and TRBJ2-5. TRBV21-1 is classified as a pseudogene. The CDR3 has 13 amino acids. As DNA, the CDR3 is TGTGCCAGCAGCAAGAGACCACAAGAGACCCAGTACTTC. This sequence encodes CASSKRPQETQYF.

This clonotype was detected a few times. V gene TRBV29-1 combines with J gene TRBJ2-5; 9 bases match TRBD2. The V and J ends lost 4 bases and 2 bases, in that order; junction bases with no gene match: 5. Germline CDR1 and CDR2: SQVTM and ANQGSEA. The CDR3 sequence is 14 residues long. The CDR3, as DNA: TGCAGCGTTGGACTAGCGGTAACACAAGAGACCCAGTACTTC. This codes for CSVGLAVTQETQYF.

This clonotype was recorded many times. Here the CDR3 reads CASSYSSQGIYEQYF. DNA for the CDR3: TGTGCCAGCAGTTACTCGAGTCAGGGTATCTACGAGCAGTACTTC. The chain is built from TRBV6-5 and TRBJ2-7; a possible D gene is TRBD1 (5 bases). The CDR3 has 15 residues. Germline V gives CDR1 MNHEY, CDR2 SVGAGI. V shed 0 bases and J shed 3 bases, with 12 bases lying between them.

At least ten counts were recorded for this clonotype. This chain connects TRBV12-3 or TRBV12-4 to TRBJ2-5; possible D gene TRBD1, 5 bases. This CDR3 spans 14 amino acids. Trimming removed 2 bases from V and 5 bases from J, with 12 bases in between. The CDR3 sequence: CASSLRGRYETQYF. The DNA for the CDR3 is TGTGCCAGCAGTTTAAGGGGAAGGTACGAGACCCAGTACTTC.

The chain combines TRBV28 with TRBJ2-2; 11 nucleotides line up with TRBD1. The CDR3 covers 16 residues. Germline CDR1 MDHEN, CDR2 SYDVKM. J lost 4 bases, V lost 6 bases, and 7 bases had no gene match. Here the CDR3 DNA reads TGTGCCAGCAGGAGCGGACAGGGGGCCTTCACCGGGGAGCTGTTTTTT. Translating it yields CASRSGQGAFTGELFF.

This clonotype was picked up a small number of times. This chain connects TRBV6-5 to TRBJ1-1; TRBD1 might be the D (5 bases). Germline CDR1 is MNHEY and CDR2 is SVGAGI. This CDR3 has 14 residues. Trimming took 4 bases from V and 0 from J, leaving 9 bases between them. The CDR3 region has the DNA TGTGCCAGCAGTTGGAGGGGCATGAACACTGAAGCTTTCTTT. It yields the protein CASSWRGMNTEAFF.

In this sample, this clonotype turned up a few times. CDR3: CSVAPPDRAAEQYF. CDR3 DNA: TGCAGCGTTGCCCCTCCAGACAGGGCGGCCGAGCAGTACTTC. The gene calls are TRBV29-1 and TRBJ2-7; 7 bases map to TRBD1. Germline V gene lookup returns CDR1 SQVTM and CDR2 ANQGSEA. This CDR3 spans 14 amino acids. V lost 4 bases to trimming and J lost 6 bases; unmatched junction nucleotides: 12.

This clonotype occurred a few times. This sequence joins TRBV9 and TRBJ2-2; tentative D call: TRBD1 (5 bases). The germline gives CDR1 SGDLS, CDR2 YYNGEE. The CDR3 runs to 15 residues. With 5 bases removed from V and 0 bases from J, the gap between germline ends came to 11 bases. The DNA for the CDR3 is TGTGCCAGCAGTGACAGCGTCTCGAACACCGGGGAGCTGTTTTTT. It translates to CASSDSVSNTGELFF.

This clonotype was counted ten times or more. The chain employs TRBV5-1 and TRBJ1-1; D unresolved. The germline V gene has CDR1 SGHRS and CDR2 YFSETQ. Trimming removed 0 bases at V and 1 base at J, with 7 bases between. CDR3 length equals 14 residues. The CDR3 region is CASSLGHQNTEAFF. The CDR3 nucleotides read TGCGCCAGCAGCTTGGGACACCAGAACACTGAAGCTTTCTTT.

This clonotype occurred many times. V is TRBV7-3 and J is TRBJ2-3; D is uncertain. The V end lost 5 bases, the J end lost 0 bases, and 12 bases lay between the germline ends. Per germline, CDR1 SGHTA and CDR2 FQGTGA. The CDR3 length is 15 residues. DNA of the CDR3: TGTGCCAGCAGCAACGATATCCTGAGCACAGATACGCAGTATTTT. Its protein product is CASSNDILSTDTQYF.

This clonotype was detected many times. The V and J genes are TRBV6-2 or TRBV6-3 and TRBJ2-7; weak D call: TRBD1 (6 bases). This CDR3 comprises 14 residues. The V gene's germline CDR1 is MNHEY and CDR2 SVGEGT. V was pared by 6 bases and J by 5 bases, with 17 bases between. CDR3 residues: CASSRRGGRDEQYF. The CDR3, as DNA: TGTGCCAGCAGCCGCCGTGGGGGCCGGGACGAGCAGTACTTC.

V usage is TRBV15 and J usage is TRBJ1-1, with no clear D. CDR1 is LNHNV, CDR2 YYDKDF, per germline (reference sequence). Trimming cost V 0 bases and J 8 bases, with 7 bases left between them. The CDR3 loop spans 12 amino acids. This chain's CDR3 is CATSRDLGEAFF. In DNA, the CDR3 is TGTGCCACCAGCAGAGATCTGGGGGAAGCTTTCTTT.